These 3 T cell receptor beta chains came from one sample sequenced in a study of shared clonotypes between healthy human individuals. CD8 cells regarded as naive lacked CD45RO, were positively chosen for CCR7, and omitted terminally differentiated effector memory CD45RA+ cells. Libraries were prepared by immunoSEQ multiplex PCR; TCRdb keeps only in-frame clonotypes and omits some of them. The table includes about 1,800,000 clones, 85% to 95% detected once. Sequences were obtained from naive CD8+ T cells sorted from blood. These TCRs come from a man aged 18 to 29 in good health.

The CDR3 DNA sequence: TGTGCCAGCAGCTTGTCCGTAATTGATCCAGATACGCAGTATTTT. Residues: CASSLSVIDPDTQYF. The chain joins TRBV5-6 to TRBJ2-3, with D unresolved. The CDR3 runs to 15 residues. The V gene's germline CDR1 is SGHDT and CDR2 YYEEEE. The V end lost 1 base, the J end lost 4 bases, and 13 bases lay between the germline ends.

This clone came up once. The chain is built from TRBV10-2 and TRBJ1-1; 7 positions agree with TRBD1. The CDR3 is 14 residues long. Germline V gene data show CDR1 as WSHSY and CDR2 as SAAADI. The V and J ends lost 6 bases and 4 bases, in that order; junction bases with no gene match: 8. CDR3 in DNA: TGCGCCAGCAGCCCTGACAGGGACTTCACTGAAGCTTTCTTT. Translated: CASSPDRDFTEAFF.

The chain uses TRBV9 and TRBJ2-1, with D tentatively TRBD2 (5 bases). CDR3 length equals 16 residues. Trimming took 6 bases from V and 0 from J, leaving 16 bases between them. Germline V gives CDR1 SGDLS, CDR2 YYNGEE. Here the CDR3 DNA reads TGTGCCAGCACTGTAGGAGCGGCGAGCTCCTACAATGAGCAGTTCTTC. Amino acids: CASTVGAASSYNEQFF.